This TCR beta chain was profiled in a study of beta chain features in type 1 diabetes. Findings and limits, study-wide: Any HLA effect on TCRB rearrangement was left unresolved by small sub-analyses. Researchers caution that PCR might favor shorter templates, equally among patients and controls. Moderate yet significant TCRB CDR3 shortening was seen in Type 1 diabetes patients in all four CD4+ subsets.

Only a few counts were recorded for this clone. Antigen: not known. Since all of the isolated RNA was reverse transcribed, expressed TCRB transcripts were what got sequenced. Sequenced by immunoSEQ multiplex PCR; TCRdb stores in-frame clones only, minus some. The sample carries 310,000 or so clones, about 15% recorded once. Germline CDR1 reads LNHDA; CDR2 reads SQIVND (reference sequence). The V gene lost 11 bases and the J gene lost 2 bases, with 15 bases spanning the gap. The CDR3 has 13 amino acids. The receptor was isolated from a man aged 18-30 years with type 1 diabetes. What was sequenced was naive CD4+ T cells from blood. The chain uses TRBV19 and TRBJ1-1; a weak D match, TRBD1 (5 bases). In nucleotides, the CDR3 is TGTGCCGCCACCTGGGGCCCAAACACTGAAGCTTTCTTT. This sequence encodes CAATWGPNTEAFF.